The entry below gives a single T cell receptor beta chain sequence along with its context. This sample stems from a study of blood T cell repertoires in COVID-19. Method: immunoSEQ multiplex PCR; TCRdb's copy keeps in-frame clones and lacks some. The sample contains approximately 98,000 clones, about 80% of which appear only once. The trim removed 5 bases at V and 3 bases at J, leaving 4 bases unmatched. The CDR3 consists of 13 residues. The germline gives CDR1 SGHTA, CDR2 FQGNSA. The chain combines TRBV7-2 with TRBJ2-7, with 7 bases identical to TRBD1. The sample taken for sequencing was peripheral blood. The sequence was collected from a woman between 65 and 79 years old with acute or convalescent COVID-19. CDR3 nucleotides: TGTGCCAGCAGCCCCGGGACAGACTACGAGCAGTACGTC. Its translation: CASSPGTDYEQYV.